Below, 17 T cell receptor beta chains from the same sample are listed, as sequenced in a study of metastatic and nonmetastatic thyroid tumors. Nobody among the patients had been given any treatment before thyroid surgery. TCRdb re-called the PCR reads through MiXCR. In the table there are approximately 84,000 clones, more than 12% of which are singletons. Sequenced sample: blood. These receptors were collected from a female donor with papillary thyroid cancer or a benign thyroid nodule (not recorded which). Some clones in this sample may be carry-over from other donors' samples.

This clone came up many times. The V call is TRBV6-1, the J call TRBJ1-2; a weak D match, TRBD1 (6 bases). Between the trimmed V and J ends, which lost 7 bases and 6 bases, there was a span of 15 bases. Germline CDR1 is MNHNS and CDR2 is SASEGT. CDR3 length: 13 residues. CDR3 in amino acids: CASNTGLGDGYTF. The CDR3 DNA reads TGTGCCAGCAATACAGGGTTGGGGGATGGCTACACCTTC.

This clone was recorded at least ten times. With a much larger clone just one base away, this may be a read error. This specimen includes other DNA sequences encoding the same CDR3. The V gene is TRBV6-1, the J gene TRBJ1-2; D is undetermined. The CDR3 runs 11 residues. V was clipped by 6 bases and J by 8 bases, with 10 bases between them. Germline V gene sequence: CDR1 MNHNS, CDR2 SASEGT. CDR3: CASSSSYGYTF. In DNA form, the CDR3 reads TGTGCCAGCAGCAGTTCCTACGGCTACACCTTC.

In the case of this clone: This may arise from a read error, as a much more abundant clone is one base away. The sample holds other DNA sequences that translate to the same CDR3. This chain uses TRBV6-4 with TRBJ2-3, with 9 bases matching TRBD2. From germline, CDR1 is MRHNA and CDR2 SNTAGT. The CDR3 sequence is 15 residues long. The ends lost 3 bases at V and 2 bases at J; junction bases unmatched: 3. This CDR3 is CASSEGGGATDTQYF. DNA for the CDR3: TGTGCCAGCAGTGAGGGCGGGGGGGCCACAGATACGCAGTATTTT.

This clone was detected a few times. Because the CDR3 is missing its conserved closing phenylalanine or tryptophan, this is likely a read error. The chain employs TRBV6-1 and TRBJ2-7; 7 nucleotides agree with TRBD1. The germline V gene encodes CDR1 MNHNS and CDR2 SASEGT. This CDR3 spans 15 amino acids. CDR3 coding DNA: TGTTCCAGCAGTGCCCCTCGGGACAGCTCCTACGAGCAGTACTCC. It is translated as CSSSAPRDSSYEQYS.

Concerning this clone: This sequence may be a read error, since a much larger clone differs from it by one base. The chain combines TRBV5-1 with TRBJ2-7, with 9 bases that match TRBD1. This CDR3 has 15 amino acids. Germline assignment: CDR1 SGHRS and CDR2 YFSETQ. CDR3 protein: CAGSFHGTGLGEQYF. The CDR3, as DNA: TGCGCCGGCAGCTTTCACGGGACAGGGCTCGGCGAGCAGTACTTC. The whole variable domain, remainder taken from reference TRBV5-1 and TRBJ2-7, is KAGVTQTPRYLIKTRGQQVTLSCSPISGHRSVSWYQQTPGQGLQFLFEYFSETQRNKGNFPGRFSGRQFSNSRSEMNVSTLELGDSALYLCAGSFHGTGLGEQYFGPGTRLTVT.

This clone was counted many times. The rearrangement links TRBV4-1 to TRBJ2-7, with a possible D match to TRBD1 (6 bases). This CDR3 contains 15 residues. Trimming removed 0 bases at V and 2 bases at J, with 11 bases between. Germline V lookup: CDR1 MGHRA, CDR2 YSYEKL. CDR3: CASSQDRGGTYEQYF. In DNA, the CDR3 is TGCGCCAGCAGCCAAGATAGAGGGGGAACCTACGAGCAGTACTTC.

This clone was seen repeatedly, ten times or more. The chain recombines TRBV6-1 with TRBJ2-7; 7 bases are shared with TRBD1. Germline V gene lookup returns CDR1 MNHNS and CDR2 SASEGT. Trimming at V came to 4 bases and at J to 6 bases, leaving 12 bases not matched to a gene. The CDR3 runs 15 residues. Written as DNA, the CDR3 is TGTGCCAGCAGTGGTAGGGACAGCCTTCGAAGCGAGCAGTACTTC. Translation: CASSGRDSLRSEQYF.

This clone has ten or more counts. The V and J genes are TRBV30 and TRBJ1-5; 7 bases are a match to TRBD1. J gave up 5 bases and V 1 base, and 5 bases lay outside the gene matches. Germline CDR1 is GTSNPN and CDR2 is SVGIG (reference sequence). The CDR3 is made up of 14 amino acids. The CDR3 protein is CAWSARTGDQPQHF. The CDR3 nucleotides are TGTGCCTGGAGTGCCCGAACAGGGGATCAGCCCCAGCATTTT.

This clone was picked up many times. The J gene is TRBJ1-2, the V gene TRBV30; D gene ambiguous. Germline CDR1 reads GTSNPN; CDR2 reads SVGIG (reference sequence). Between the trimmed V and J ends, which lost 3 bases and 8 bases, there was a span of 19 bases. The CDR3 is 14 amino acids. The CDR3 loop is CAWSPEGLLIGYTF. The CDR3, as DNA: TGTGCCTGGAGCCCTGAAGGCCTCCTTATAGGCTACACCTTC.

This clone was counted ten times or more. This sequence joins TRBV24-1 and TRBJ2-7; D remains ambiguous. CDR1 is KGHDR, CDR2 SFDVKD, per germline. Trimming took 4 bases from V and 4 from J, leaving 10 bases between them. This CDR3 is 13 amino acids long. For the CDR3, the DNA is TGTGCCACCAGTGACAAAGGGAAATACGAGCAGTACTTC. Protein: CATSDKGKYEQYF.

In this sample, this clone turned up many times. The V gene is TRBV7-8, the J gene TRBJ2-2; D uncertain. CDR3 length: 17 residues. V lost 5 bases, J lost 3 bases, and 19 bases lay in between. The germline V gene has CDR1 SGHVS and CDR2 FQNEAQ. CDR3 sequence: CASSPKPTLLDTGELFF. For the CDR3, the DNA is TGTGCCAGCAGCCCTAAACCGACACTACTTGACACCGGGGAGCTGTTTTTT.

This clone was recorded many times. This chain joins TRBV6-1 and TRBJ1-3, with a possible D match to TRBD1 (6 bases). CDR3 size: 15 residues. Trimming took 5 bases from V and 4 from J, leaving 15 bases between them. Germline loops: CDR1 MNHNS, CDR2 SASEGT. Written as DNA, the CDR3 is TGTGCCAGCAGTTGGGACCGGACAGCGGGAAACACCATATATTTT. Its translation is CASSWDRTAGNTIYF.

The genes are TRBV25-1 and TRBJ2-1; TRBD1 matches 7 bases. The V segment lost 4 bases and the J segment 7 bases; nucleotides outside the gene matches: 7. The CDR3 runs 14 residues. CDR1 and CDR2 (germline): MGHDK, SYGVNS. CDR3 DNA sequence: TGTGCCAGCAGTGGGGCAGGGGGTCGGAATGAGCAGTTCTTC. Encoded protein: CASSGAGGRNEQFF.

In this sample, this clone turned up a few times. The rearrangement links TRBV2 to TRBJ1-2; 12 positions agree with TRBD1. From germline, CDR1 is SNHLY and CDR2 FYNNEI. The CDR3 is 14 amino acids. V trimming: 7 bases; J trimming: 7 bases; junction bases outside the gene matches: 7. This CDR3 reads CASNPGQGAFGYTF. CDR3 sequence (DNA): TGTGCCAGCAATCCGGGACAGGGGGCATTTGGCTACACCTTC.

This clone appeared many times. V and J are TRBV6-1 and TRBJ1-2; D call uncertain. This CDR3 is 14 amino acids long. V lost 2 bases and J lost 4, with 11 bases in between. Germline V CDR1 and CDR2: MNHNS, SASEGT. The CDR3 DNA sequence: TGTGCCAGCAGTGAACCCGGGAACAGCTATGGCTACACCTTC. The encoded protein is CASSEPGNSYGYTF.

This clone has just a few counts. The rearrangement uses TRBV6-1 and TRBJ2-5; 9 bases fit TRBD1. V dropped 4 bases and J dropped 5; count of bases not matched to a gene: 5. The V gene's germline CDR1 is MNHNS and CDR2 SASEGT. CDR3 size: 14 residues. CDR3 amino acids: CASSADRGRETQYF. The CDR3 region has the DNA TGTGCCAGCAGTGCGGACAGGGGTAGGGAGACCCAGTACTTC.

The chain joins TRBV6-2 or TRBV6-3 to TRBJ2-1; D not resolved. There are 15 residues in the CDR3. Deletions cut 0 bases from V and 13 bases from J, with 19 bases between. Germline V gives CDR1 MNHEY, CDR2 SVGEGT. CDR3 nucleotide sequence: TGTGCCAGCAGTTACTCTTGGCAGGTTTACAATGGTCAGTTCTTC. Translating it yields CASSYSWQVYNGQFF.